One and the same sample provided the 17 T cell receptor beta chains below, sequenced in a study of T cell changes during pregnancy in multiple sclerosis. The data were produced by immunoSEQ multiplex PCR, yet TCRdb's version contains in-frame clones alone and is incomplete. Of 58,000 or so clones in the sample, about 89% are singletons; the top ten hold around 1.8%. This specimen was peripheral blood, taken after pregnancy. Receptor source: a female donor with multiple sclerosis, enrolled in a pregnancy study.

V is TRBV5-1 and J is TRBJ2-3, with 11 bases that match TRBD2. Germline V CDR1 and CDR2: SGHRS, YFSETQ. V lost 4 bases and J lost 0; bases outside the gene matches: 7. This CDR3 has 17 residues. CDR3 in DNA: TGCGCCAGCAGCGCAACGACTAGCGGGGATAGCACAGATACGCAGTATTTT. This gives the protein CASSATTSGDSTDTQYF.

The CDR3, as DNA: TGTGCCAGCGGGCGGGGGGGCTCTTGGGAGCAGTACTTC. It codes for CASGRGGSWEQYF. This chain joins TRBV7-9 and TRBJ2-7; 9 bases map to TRBD2. This CDR3 region has 13 residues. Germline-derived CDR1 and CDR2 are SEHNR and FQNEAQ (reference sequence). J was trimmed by 7 bases and V by 8 bases; bases with no gene match: 9. Looking up the rest from reference TRBV7-9 and TRBJ2-7 gives the full variable domain: DTGVSQNPRHKITKRGQNVTFRCDPISEHNRLYWYRQTLGQGPEFLTYFQNEAQLEKSRLLSDRFSAERPKGSFSTLEIQRTEQGDSAMYLCASGRGGSWEQYFGPGTRLTVT.

V gene TRBV11-1 combines with J gene TRBJ2-1; 11 bases are a match to TRBD1. This CDR3 contains 15 residues. Per germline, CDR1 SGHAT and CDR2 FQDESV (reference sequence). V was pared by 5 bases and J by 7 bases, with 7 bases of the junction left unmatched. The CDR3: CASSPGQGARNEQFF. CDR3 coding DNA: TGTGCCAGCAGCCCCGGACAGGGGGCACGGAATGAGCAGTTCTTC. The full variable domain, in which reference TRBV11-1 and TRBJ2-1 provide the parts outside the CDR3, is EAEVAQSPRYKITEKSQAVAFWCDPISGHATLYWYRQILGQGPELLVQFQDESVVDDSQLPKDRFSAERLKGVDSTLKIQPAELGDSAMYLCASSPGQGARNEQFFGPGTRLTVL.

This sequence joins TRBV4-1 and TRBJ2-1; 10 bases fit TRBD1. Per the germline V gene, CDR1 is MGHRA and CDR2 is YSYEKL. The CDR3 spans 14 residues. Trimming at V came to 3 bases and at J to 9 bases, leaving 5 bases not matched to a gene. CDR3 sequence: CASSQLRTGGEQFF. The CDR3 region has the DNA TGCGCCAGCAGCCAGTTGAGGACAGGGGGTGAGCAGTTCTTC.

V is TRBV7-6 and J is TRBJ2-2, with no clear D. The CDR3 is made up of 15 amino acids. CDR1 is SGHVS, CDR2 FNYEAQ, per germline. The V and J ends lost 2 bases and 1 base respectively, with 8 bases between them. The CDR3 DNA reads TGTGCCAGCAGCTTATATTCCCGGAACACCGGGGAGCTGTTTTTT. Protein sequence: CASSLYSRNTGELFF. Complete variable domain (other parts from reference TRBV7-6 and TRBJ2-2): GAGVSQSPRYKVTKRGQDVALRCDPISGHVSLYWYRQALGQGPEFLTYFNYEAQQDKSGLPNDRFSAERPEGSISTLTIQRTEQRDSAMYRCASSLYSRNTGELFFGEGSRLTVL.

V and J are TRBV7-2 and TRBJ2-7; 10 bases line up with TRBD2. The germline V gene has CDR1 SGHTA and CDR2 FQGNSA. This CDR3 region has 15 residues. V dropped 6 bases and J dropped 2; count of bases not matched to a gene: 7. CDR3 residues: CASSLLAGNTYEQYF. The CDR3 DNA sequence: TGTGCCAGCAGTTTACTAGCGGGGAACACCTACGAGCAGTACTTC.

The chain has TRBV7-8 and TRBJ2-3; 7 bases fit TRBD2. The V gene's germline CDR1 is SGHVS and CDR2 FQNEAQ. The CDR3 is 15 amino acids. V was pared by 7 bases and J by 4 bases, with 11 bases of the junction left unmatched. This chain's CDR3 is CASTRDYLGPDTQYF. The CDR3 DNA sequence: TGTGCCAGCACCCGGGACTATTTGGGGCCAGATACGCAGTATTTT.

This clone was counted once. This rearrangement joins TRBV2 to TRBJ1-3; D not resolved. The CDR3 length is 16 residues. Germline V gene data show CDR1 as SNHLY and CDR2 as FYNNEI. V was clipped by 7 bases and J by 0 bases, with 16 bases between them. The CDR3 sequence is CASTPLGPRSGNTIYF. The CDR3 region has the DNA TGTGCCAGCACTCCTCTGGGCCCACGCTCTGGAAACACCATATATTTT.

The gene calls are TRBV19 and TRBJ2-7; TRBD1 aligns across 7 bases. V dropped 5 bases and J dropped 6; count of bases not matched to a gene: 10. This CDR3 contains 14 residues. Per germline, CDR1 LNHDA and CDR2 SQIVND (reference sequence). In nucleotides, the CDR3 is TGTGCCAGTAGTTTGTCCCGACAGGGCCGCGAGCAGTACTTC. As protein: CASSLSRQGREQYF.

This chain links TRBV4-1 with TRBJ2-3; 8 bases are shared with TRBD1. Germline CDR1 and CDR2: MGHRA and YSYEKL. V dropped 2 bases and J dropped 7; count of bases not matched to a gene: 11. The CDR3 runs to 16 residues. The CDR3, as DNA: TGCGCCAGCAGCCAAAGAAGGGGACAGGCGTCAAATACGCAGTATTTT. Its protein product is CASSQRRGQASNTQYF.

The chain employs TRBV13 and TRBJ2-3, with 9 bases that match TRBD2. Germline V gives CDR1 PRHDT, CDR2 FYEKMQ (reference sequence). The CDR3 runs to 16 residues. V shed 3 bases and J 3 bases; nucleotides not matched to a gene: 7. This CDR3 is CASSLRAGGQTDTQYF. CDR3 DNA: TGTGCCAGCAGCTTGAGGGCGGGGGGGCAGACAGATACGCAGTATTTT.

In its sample, this clone was seen a few times. The V gene is TRBV10-3, the J gene TRBJ1-1; D uncertain. Looked up from germline, CDR1 is ENHRY and CDR2 is SYGVKD. Trimming stripped 10 bases from V and 4 bases from J, with 16 bases between. This CDR3 comprises 13 residues. CDR3 loop: CATWTIGSTEAFF. The CDR3 DNA is TGTGCCACCTGGACTATCGGGAGCACTGAAGCTTTCTTT.

V usage is TRBV7-8 and J usage is TRBJ2-7; D is ambiguous. The germline V gene encodes CDR1 SGHVS and CDR2 FQNEAQ. The V end was cut by 2 bases, the J end by 3 bases, with 14 bases between. The CDR3 runs 15 residues. The CDR3, as DNA: TGTGCCAGCAGCTTACTTGGTAGAAGCATCTACGAGCAGTACTTC. Protein: CASSLLGRSIYEQYF.

This chain links TRBV19 with TRBJ1-1; D is possibly TRBD1 (5 bases). V lost 6 bases and J lost 4, with 15 bases in between. The CDR3 is made up of 14 amino acids. Germline V gene lookup returns CDR1 LNHDA and CDR2 SQIVND (reference sequence). CDR3 nucleotide sequence: TGTGCCAGTAGCGTCCTCGGGGGGGTCACTGAAGCTTTCTTT. Its translation: CASSVLGGVTEAFF.

V and J are TRBV25-1 and TRBJ2-1, with 11 bases fitting TRBD1. V was clipped by 1 base and J by 6 bases; unmatched bases: 5. Germline-derived CDR1 and CDR2 are MGHDK and SYGVNS. The CDR3 contains 16 residues. CDR3 protein: CASSELGTGGRNEQFF. Written as DNA, the CDR3 is TGTGCCAGCAGTGAATTGGGGACAGGGGGGCGCAATGAGCAGTTCTTC.

This rearrangement joins TRBV6-6 to TRBJ1-2; D unresolved. This CDR3 comprises 15 residues. CDR1 and CDR2 (germline): MNHNY, SVGAGI (reference sequence). Trimming stripped 2 bases from V and 2 bases from J, with 12 bases between. The CDR3 loop reads CASSYGSGVNYGYTF. The CDR3 DNA follows: TGTGCCAGCAGTTACGGGTCCGGGGTCAACTATGGCTACACCTTC.

The chain employs TRBV28 and TRBJ2-1; perhaps TRBD2 as D (6 bases). Germline CDR1 and CDR2: MDHEN and SYDVKM. The germline V and J ends were trimmed by 4 bases and 3 bases, with 10 bases remaining between them. CDR3 length: 14 amino acids. CDR3 loop: CASSSGTFYNEQFF. DNA for the CDR3: TGTGCCAGCAGTTCTGGGACTTTCTACAATGAGCAGTTCTTC.